This T cell receptor (beta chain) was profiled in a study of identical twins. Unique molecular identifiers were present on cDNA, and template switching added a universal primer site. A single record per CDR3 protein comes from TCRdb applying MiXCR to the 5' RACE reads. The table includes about 730,000 distinct CDR3 sequences, roughly 20% detected once. This clonotype was seen many times. These sequences were also reported in another study, on T cells expressing NK-cell markers. This second report adds: The dominant NKG2C+ clonotypes represented about 1.0-7.0% of CD8+ T cells in more than five donors. These clonotypes, the leaders elsewhere, also led the CD3+CD56-NKG2C+ fraction in a handful of donors.

This clonotype was obtained from a woman aged 18-30 years in good health. Sequencing input: PBMCs.

The CDR3 nucleotides are TGTGCCAGCAGGTTTAGCGGAACAGATACGCAGTATTTT. As protein: CASRFSGTDTQYF. The gene calls are TRBV12-3 or TRBV12-4 and TRBJ2-3; perhaps TRBD2 as D (6 bases). The CDR3 totals 13 residues. V was pared by 6 bases and J by 3 bases, with 10 bases between.